There are a few counts of the clone carrying this TCR beta chain. Trimming cost V 7 bases and J 4 bases, with 14 bases left between them. This CDR3 has 14 amino acids. Germline CDR1 is SGHVS and CDR2 is FNYEAQ. Clones were sequenced by immunoSEQ multiplex PCR, and TCRdb holds only the in-frame ones, with some missing. This table has fewer than 700,000 clones, roughly four fifths appearing once. These data are taken from a study of shared clonotypes between healthy human individuals. Study-wide context: The cohort had a couple of women and three men, ages 18 to 49.

Among the donors, all were Caucasian adults who lived in Nashville, Tennessee. Approximately 82 million PBMCs were counted before genomic DNA extraction. The source is a woman aged 40 to 50 in good health. Some clones in this sample may be carry-over from other donors' samples. The rearrangement joins TRBV7-6 to TRBJ1-3, with D maybe TRBD1 (5 bases). The sample was PBMCs. CDR3 in DNA: TGTGCCAGCACCTCCGAGGGGTGGGGAAACACCATATATTTT. Its protein product is CASTSEGWGNTIYF. Variable domain in full (rest from reference TRBV7-6 and TRBJ1-3): GAGVSQSPRYKVTKRGQDVALRCDPISGHVSLYWYRQALGQGPEFLTYFNYEAQQDKSGLPNDRFSAERPEGSISTLTIQRTEQRDSAMYRCASTSEGWGNTIYFGEGSWLTVV.